This TCR beta chain emerged from a study of T cells after yellow fever vaccination. Template switching by 5'RACE produced TCR cDNA, adding a universal primer site and UMIs. One entry per CDR3 protein, called by TCRdb with MiXCR from the 5' RACE reads. The data show about 350,000 distinct CDR3 sequences, about 4% seen once. Overall study results and limits: A weaker secondary response peaked on day 5, the primary on day 15. Researchers cautioned that FACS-sorted repertoires could harbor abundant clonotypes contaminating from the bulk population. Reappearance after the booster was observed for most primary-vaccination clones (about 97% CD4, just over 85% CD8).

Worth noting for this clonotype: Its antigen is unidentified.

This CDR3 spans 14 amino acids. Germline CDR1 reads SGHRS; CDR2 reads YFSETQ. Trimming took off 1 base at V and 3 bases at J, with 9 bases between the two ends. This sequence originates from a young man who received the YFV17D yellow fever vaccine. The chain recombines TRBV5-1 with TRBJ2-3; D may be TRBD2 (5 bases). The starting material was PBMCs, obtained 5 days after the yellow fever booster vaccination. CDR3 DNA sequence: TGCGCCAGCAGCTTGAGCAGGACTACAGATACGCAGTATTTT. It yields the protein CASSLSRTTDTQYF.